This TCR beta chain was documented in a study of T cells in Graves' hyperthyroidism and ophthalmopathy. The CDR3 contains 14 residues. Germline loops: CDR1 LNHDA, CDR2 SQIVND (reference sequence). The germline V and J ends were trimmed by 3 bases and 0 bases, with 9 bases remaining between them. Amplified regions were TCR beta CDR3 sequences from RNA transcripts. The HTBI set primed first-round TCR CDR3 RT-PCR. TCRdb independently ran MiXCR on the multiplex PCR reads; one entry per CDR3 protein. Of about 640,000 distinct CDR3 sequences in the sample, under 25% were seen once. The clonotype originates from a man between 25 and 39 years old with Graves' ophthalmopathy. V gene TRBV19 combines with J gene TRBJ2-7; D is undetermined. Material for sequencing was blood. The CDR3 DNA reads as TGTGCCAGTAGTATTGATGGGAACTCCTACGAGCAGTACTTC. Its protein is CASSIDGNSYEQYF.